This T cell receptor beta chain was observed in a study of cytomegalovirus exposure and HLA in healthy donors. Study conclusions and caveats: Reports showed the classifier diagnosing cytomegalovirus status with high specificity and sensitivity. Information on immune exposure was restricted to one variable (CMV serostatus).

Primers: 60 Vbeta forward and 13 Jbeta reverse. The table came from immunoSEQ multiplex PCR; TCRdb's copy has only in-frame clones and leaves some out. Of 95,000 to 150,000 clones listed, 8% to 11% are singletons. The CDR3 is 14 amino acids. CDR1 and CDR2 (germline): MNHEY, SMNVEV (reference sequence). Trimming took off 3 bases at V and 4 bases at J, with 10 bases between the two ends. Only a few counts were recorded for this clone. What it recognizes is unknown. The chain is built from TRBV27 and TRBJ1-5, with D unclear. This TCR was sampled from a woman between 18 and 29 years old in good health and CMV-seropositive. Input material: PBMCs. CDR3 sequence: CASSFTVGNQPQHF. As DNA, the CDR3 is TGTGCCAGCAGTTTCACGGTTGGTAATCAGCCCCAGCATTTT.